The next 9 T cell receptor beta chains were all read from a single sample in a study of T cells in narcolepsy listed by TCRdb under 2018. The library was obtained by the immunoSEQ multiplex PCR assay. The table was pulled from immuneACCESS by TCRdb, which kept in-frame rearrangements only. Such tables lose some clones; where checked, under half of the loss comes from unresolved V genes, and the rest has no known cause. A total of fewer than 40,000 clones appear in this sample, around 87% of them only once. 0.83% of the sample goes to the ten largest clones. The sample was CD45RA- memory CD4+ T cells from PBMCs. The sample's cell subset or site label is to be understood as: memory T cells sorted ex vivo from peripheral blood. The receptors here all came from a human donor with narcolepsy.

V and J are TRBV11-2 and TRBJ2-7, with D unresolved. V was pared by 0 bases and J by 6 bases, with 15 bases between. The CDR3 covers 15 residues. Germline CDR1 SGHAT, CDR2 FQNNGV. DNA for the CDR3: TGTGCCAGCAGCTTAGAGCCTAGTGTTCCCCTCGAGCAGTACTTC. This encodes CASSLEPSVPLEQYF. The full variable domain, completed using reference TRBV11-2 and TRBJ2-7, is EAGVAQSPRYKIIEKRQSVAFWCNPISGHATLYWYQQILGQGPKLLIQFQNNGVVDDSQLPKDRFSAERLKGVDSTLKIQPAKLEDSAVYLCASSLEPSVPLEQYFGPGTRLTVT.

The chain couples TRBV18 to TRBJ2-2; 10 positions agree with TRBD1. CDR3 length: 14 residues. Looked up from germline, CDR1 is KGHSH and CDR2 is LQKENI. V was clipped by 3 bases and J by 7 bases; unmatched bases: 2. This CDR3 reads CASSPGTGDGELFF. The CDR3 DNA reads as TGTGCCAGCTCACCCGGGACAGGGGACGGGGAGCTGTTTTTT.

The rearrangement links TRBV2 to TRBJ2-3, with D possibly TRBD1 on 6 matching bases. The CDR3 runs 16 residues. Deletions cut 5 bases from V and 3 bases from J, with 18 bases between. CDR1 and CDR2 (germline): SNHLY, FYNNEI. The CDR3 loop reads CASSYTGSAFTDTQYF. CDR3 DNA: TGTGCCAGCAGTTATACAGGGTCGGCGTTTACAGATACGCAGTATTTT. Filled out from reference TRBV2 and TRBJ2-3, the complete variable domain reads EPEVTQTPSHQVTQMGQEVILRCVPISNHLYFYWYRQILGQKVEFLVSFYNNEISEKSEIFDDQFSVERPDGSNFTLKIRSTKLEDSAMYFCASSYTGSAFTDTQYFGPGTRLTVL.

As DNA, the CDR3 is TGTGCCAGCAGCTTAGGCAGGGGGGACGAAAAACTGTTTTTT. Its translation: CASSLGRGDEKLFF. The chain couples TRBV7-8 to TRBJ1-4, with TRBD1 matching over 7 bases. The CDR3 sequence is 14 residues long. After removal of 1 base from V and 8 bases from J, the junction contained 4 bases not matched to a gene. From germline, CDR1 is SGHVS and CDR2 FQNEAQ.

This clone was detected once. Here the CDR3 reads CASRESYEQYF. The CDR3 region has the DNA TGTGCCAGCAGAGAGTCCTACGAGCAGTACTTC. The chain carries TRBV2 and TRBJ2-7; D remains ambiguous. V lost 6 bases, J lost 1 base, and 4 bases lay in between. This CDR3 is built from 11 residues. Germline V CDR1 and CDR2: SNHLY, FYNNEI.

In this sample, this clone turned up a few times. The chain carries TRBV2 and TRBJ2-2, with TRBD2 identical over 9 bases. In germline, CDR1 is SNHLY, CDR2 FYNNEI. V lost 8 bases to trimming and J lost 1 base; unmatched junction nucleotides: 5. CDR3 length: 15 residues. CDR3 bases: TGTGCCAGCGGCGGGAGGGGCCGGAACACCGGGGAGCTGTTTTTT. Translation: CASGGRGRNTGELFF.

The rearrangement links TRBV2 to TRBJ2-3; 11 nucleotides match TRBD2. This CDR3 contains 16 residues. The junction had 6 bases not matched to a gene; V was cut back by 2 bases and J by 5 bases. The germline gives CDR1 SNHLY, CDR2 FYNNEI. The CDR3 is CASSELASGGLDTQYF. In DNA form, the CDR3 reads TGTGCCAGCAGTGAATTGGCTAGCGGGGGGTTAGATACGCAGTATTTT.

The chain links TRBV30 to TRBJ1-4; no reliable D call. V was trimmed by 1 base and J by 12 bases, leaving 12 bases between them. Germline V lookup: CDR1 GTSNPN, CDR2 SVGIG (reference sequence). This CDR3 is 12 amino acids long. CDR3 sequence reads: CAWSGERTQLFF. The CDR3 region has the DNA TGTGCCTGGAGTGGGGAACGGACCCAACTGTTTTTT.

V and J are TRBV18 and TRBJ2-5; the D is unclear. V shed 2 bases and J shed 1 base, with 5 bases lying between them. The CDR3 runs to 13 residues. The germline gives CDR1 KGHSH, CDR2 LQKENI. DNA of the CDR3: TGTGCCAGCTCACCAGGCAGCCAAGAGACCCAGTACTTC. It yields the protein CASSPGSQETQYF.